The 24 T cell receptor beta chains below come from one sample, sequenced in a study of PD-L1 blockade in urothelial cancer. Time point defined: pretreatment peripheral blood. Generated by immunoSEQ multiplex PCR, the TCRdb table keeps only in-frame clones and is missing some. The sample lists 70,000 to 85,000 clones, 75% to 90% occurring once. The sequencing used PBMCs, collected around atezolizumab (anti-PD-L1) treatment. Receptor source: an older man with urothelial cancer.

Of note for this clone: This same CDR3 is encoded by further DNA sequences in the sample. The genes are TRBV7-9 and TRBJ2-1, with TRBD2 matching over 12 bases. The junction had 5 bases not matched to a gene; V was cut back by 1 base and J by 4 bases. The V gene's germline CDR1 is SEHNR and CDR2 FQNEAQ (reference sequence). The CDR3 totals 17 residues. The CDR3 sequence is CASSLGGLAGKYNEQFF. CDR3 DNA: TGTGCCAGCAGCTTAGGAGGACTAGCGGGGAAATACAATGAGCAGTTCTTC.

The chain joins TRBV7-8 to TRBJ2-3; TRBD2 matches at 16 bases. CDR3 length: 18 amino acids. V lost 3 bases and J lost 3; bases outside the gene matches: 6. Germline V CDR1 and CDR2: SGHVS, FQNEAQ. The DNA for the CDR3 is TGTGCCAGCAGCTTCTCCGGGACTAGCGGGAGGGGGACAGATACGCAGTATTTT. This translates into CASSFSGTSGRGTDTQYF.

This clone occurred a few times. This chain joins TRBV6-1 and TRBJ1-5; 8 nucleotides match TRBD1. CDR1 is MNHNS and CDR2 is SASEGT in the germline V gene. The CDR3 has 15 residues. Germline trimming cut 7 bases from V and 4 bases from J; bases unmatched to any gene: 9. In DNA, the CDR3 is TGTGCCAGCACCAAGACAGGGGCTGGGAATCAGCCCCAGCATTTT. It translates to CASTKTGAGNQPQHF.

This clone was counted a few times. The chain couples TRBV19 to TRBJ1-5; D gene ambiguous. Germline-derived CDR1 and CDR2 are LNHDA and SQIVND (reference sequence). V shed 4 bases and J shed 3 bases, with 19 bases lying between them. The CDR3 sequence is 17 residues long. The CDR3 nucleotides read TGTGCCAGTAGTACCCAAAAAAGATCGGGGATCAATCAGCCCCAGCATTTT. Its translation is CASSTQKRSGINQPQHF.

The chain carries TRBV19 and TRBJ1-1; 8 nucleotides agree with TRBD1. The CDR3 is 12 residues long. Germline lookup yields CDR1 LNHDA and CDR2 SQIVND (reference sequence). V was clipped by 6 bases and J by 7 bases; unmatched bases: 4. The CDR3 nucleotides are TGTGCCAGTAGGTATACAGGGGGTGAAGCTTTCTTT. Translated: CASRYTGGEAFF.

The chain has TRBV6-1 and TRBJ2-3; TRBD2 agrees at 15 bases. This CDR3 comprises 17 residues. The germline CDR1 and CDR2 sequences are MNHNS and SASEGT. With 4 bases clipped from V and 5 bases from J, the junction kept 7 bases outside the gene matches. The DNA for the CDR3 is TGTGCCAGCAGTGTCGGACCGGGACTAGCGGGAGGAGATACGCAGTATTTT. It translates to CASSVGPGLAGGDTQYF.

The CDR3 reads CASSLEGVVGQPQHF. The DNA of the CDR3 is TGTGCCAGCAGCTTAGAAGGGGTGGTGGGTCAGCCCCAGCATTTT. The chain uses TRBV7-2 and TRBJ1-5, with a weak D call TRBD1 (5 bases). This CDR3 has 15 amino acids. V lost 1 base, J lost 6 bases, and 13 bases lay in between. Germline V CDR1 and CDR2: SGHTA, FQGNSA.

The chain uses TRBV27 and TRBJ2-3; 11 bases line up with TRBD2. The CDR3 is 16 amino acids. Germline V gives CDR1 MNHEY, CDR2 SMNVEV (reference sequence). The junction had 5 bases not matched to a gene; V was cut back by 4 bases and J by 2 bases. DNA of the CDR3: TGTGCCAGCAGTTACCTAGCGGGAGGTACCACAGATACGCAGTATTTT. Encoded protein: CASSYLAGGTTDTQYF.

V usage is TRBV7-3 and J usage is TRBJ2-3, with TRBD2 matching over 13 bases. J gave up 8 bases and V 0 bases, and 5 bases lay outside the gene matches. Germline CDR1 SGHTA, CDR2 FQGTGA. The CDR3 spans 16 residues. DNA for the CDR3: TGTGCCAGCAGCTTAACTCCGACTAGCGGGAGGCTTACGCAGTATTTT. Its translation is CASSLTPTSGRLTQYF.

V is TRBV2 and J is TRBJ1-2; D gene ambiguous. Deletions cut 0 bases from V and 3 bases from J, with 20 bases between. Looked up from germline, CDR1 is SNHLY and CDR2 is FYNNEI. The CDR3 runs to 18 residues. The CDR3 DNA follows: TGTGCCAGCAGTGAAGCGCGGTTTGGCAGCAACTCTGACTATGGCTACACCTTC. It encodes CASSEARFGSNSDYGYTF.

The chain recombines TRBV6-1 with TRBJ1-1; 7 bases fit TRBD1. V shed 9 bases, J shed 3 bases, and the junction held 7 bases outside the gene matches. CDR3 length: 13 residues. Germline V lookup: CDR1 MNHNS, CDR2 SASEGT. CDR3 protein: CASMEGAYTEAFF. The CDR3 DNA reads TGTGCCAGTATGGAGGGGGCTTACACTGAAGCTTTCTTT.

CDR3 in amino acids: CASSLAGTEFQGVFF. CDR3 sequence (DNA): TGCGCCAGCAGCTTGGCCGGAACAGAGTTCCAAGGGGTGTTTTTT. This sequence joins TRBV5-1 and TRBJ2-2; the D gene is possibly TRBD1 (5 bases). The CDR3 has 15 residues. Trimming removed 0 bases at V and 15 bases at J, with 21 bases between. Germline loops: CDR1 SGHRS, CDR2 YFSETQ.

The V gene is TRBV30, the J gene TRBJ1-4; a possible D gene is TRBD1 (5 bases). Germline V gene lookup returns CDR1 GTSNPN and CDR2 SVGIG (reference sequence). The CDR3 spans 14 residues. The V end lost 2 bases, the J end lost 1 base, and 8 bases lay between the germline ends. The CDR3 DNA follows: TGTGCCTGGAGTCGGGGGGTAACTAATGAAAAACTGTTTTTT. Translating gives CAWSRGVTNEKLFF. Filled out from reference TRBV30 and TRBJ1-4, the complete variable domain reads SQTIHQWPATLVQPVGSPLSLECTVEGTSNPNLYWYRQAAGRGLQLLFYSVGIGQISSEVPQNLSASRPQDRQFILSSKKLLLSDSGFYLCAWSRGVTNEKLFFGSGTQLSVL.

The V gene is TRBV19, the J gene TRBJ1-4; maybe TRBD1 (6 bases). CDR1 and CDR2 from the germline V gene are LNHDA and SQIVND (reference sequence). The CDR3 contains 13 residues. Trimming cost V 9 bases and J 10 bases, with 18 bases left between them. CDR3 in amino acids: CASYGGRARKLFF. The CDR3 DNA reads as TGTGCCAGCTATGGGGGCAGGGCGAGAAAACTGTTTTTT.

The V call is TRBV9, the J call TRBJ2-6, with unresolved D. The germline V and J ends were trimmed by 0 bases and 1 base, with 11 bases remaining between them. The CDR3 length is 17 residues. From germline, CDR1 is SGDLS and CDR2 YYNGEE. CDR3 region: CASSVELWQSGANVLTF. DNA of the CDR3: TGTGCCAGCAGCGTAGAGTTATGGCAGTCTGGGGCCAACGTCCTGACTTTC.

The chain combines TRBV29-1 with TRBJ1-2; 9 bases are shared with TRBD1. The CDR3 runs 15 residues. Germline V gives CDR1 SQVTM, CDR2 ANQGSEA. V lost 4 bases, J lost 0 bases, and 6 bases stayed unmatched. The CDR3 region has the DNA TGCAGCGTTGGGATGACAGGGGGGACTAACTATGGCTACACCTTC. This gives the protein CSVGMTGGTNYGYTF.

The chain carries TRBV19 and TRBJ2-5, with a weak D call TRBD1 (5 bases). With 10 bases removed from V and 4 bases from J, the gap between germline ends came to 16 bases. Germline assignment: CDR1 LNHDA and CDR2 SQIVND (reference sequence). The CDR3 extends over 13 amino acids. DNA of the CDR3: TGTGCCACCAGCAGTCAGGGCGGAGAGACCCAGTACTTC. Residues: CATSSQGGETQYF. Looking up the rest from reference TRBV19 and TRBJ2-5 gives the full variable domain: DGGITQSPKYLFRKEGQNVTLSCEQNLNHDAMYWYRQDPGQGLRLIYYSQIVNDFQKGDIAEGYSVSREKKESFPLTVTSAQKNPTAFYLCATSSQGGETQYFGPGTRLLVL.

The chain carries TRBV21-1 and TRBJ2-7; the listed D gene, TRBD2, was not tested against the DNA. TRBV21-1 is a pseudogene locus. The CDR3 covers 12 residues. The CDR3 region is CASSKALGKQYF. CDR3 DNA: TGTGCCAGCAGCAAAGCGCTCGGGAAGCAGTACTTC.

The rearrangement uses TRBV5-1 and TRBJ2-5; 9 positions match TRBD2. CDR1 and CDR2 (germline): SGHRS, YFSETQ. The V segment lost 0 bases and the J segment 4 bases; nucleotides outside the gene matches: 7. This CDR3 has 16 amino acids. Written as DNA, the CDR3 is TGCGCCAGCAGCTTGGGCCCAGCGGGAGGAACAGAGACCCAGTACTTC. As protein: CASSLGPAGGTETQYF.

J is TRBJ2-3 and V is TRBV2; 7 bases align to TRBD2. The CDR3 covers 14 residues. The V gene end was trimmed by 5 bases and the J gene end by 2 bases; junction bases not matched to a gene: 4. Germline assignment: CDR1 SNHLY and CDR2 FYNNEI. The CDR3 loop reads CASSLAAFTDTQYF. CDR3 DNA sequence: TGTGCCAGCAGTCTAGCGGCGTTCACAGATACGCAGTATTTT.

J is TRBJ2-3 and V is TRBV30; D possibly corresponds to TRBD1 (6 bases). This CDR3 is 15 amino acids long. Trimming pared 3 bases from V and 4 bases from J, leaving 17 bases between. Looked up from germline, CDR1 is GTSNPN and CDR2 is SVGIG (reference sequence). Here the CDR3 reads CAWRRSGKGADTQYF. In DNA form, the CDR3 reads TGTGCCTGGAGGAGGTCCGGGAAGGGGGCAGATACGCAGTATTTT. The full variable domain, in which reference TRBV30 and TRBJ2-3 provide the parts outside the CDR3, is SQTIHQWPATLVQPVGSPLSLECTVEGTSNPNLYWYRQAAGRGLQLLFYSVGIGQISSEVPQNLSASRPQDRQFILSSKKLLLSDSGFYLCAWRRSGKGADTQYFGPGTRLTVL.

CDR3 nucleotide sequence: TGTGCCAGTAGCCCACCGGGACTCCTCACCTACGAGCAGTACTTC. Encoded protein: CASSPPGLLTYEQYF. J is TRBJ2-7 and V is TRBV19, with TRBD2 as a possible D gene (6 bases). The CDR3 is 15 amino acids. The V gene's germline CDR1 is LNHDA and CDR2 SQIVND (reference sequence). V lost 6 bases to trimming and J lost 2 bases, with 17 bases between them.

The chain joins TRBV2 to TRBJ2-7; 7 bases are a match to TRBD2. J lost 2 bases, V lost 6 bases, and 1 base had no gene match. The germline CDR1 and CDR2 sequences are SNHLY and FYNNEI. The CDR3 sequence is 12 residues long. As DNA, the CDR3 is TGTGCCAGCAGCGGGGGGACCTACGAGCAGTACTTC. It specifies CASSGGTYEQYF.

The chain combines TRBV19 with TRBJ1-1; no clear D. The length of the CDR3 is 16 residues. With 2 bases removed from V and 0 bases from J, the gap between germline ends came to 13 bases. Looked up from germline, CDR1 is LNHDA and CDR2 is SQIVND (reference sequence). CDR3 in DNA: TGTGCCAGTAGTATATTGACAAGTCAACTGAACACTGAAGCTTTCTTT. Amino acid sequence: CASSILTSQLNTEAFF.